The 24 T cell receptor beta chains below come from one sample, sequenced in a study of T cells in Graves' hyperthyroidism and ophthalmopathy. TCR beta CDR3 regions were amplified from RNA transcripts. A first-round RT-PCR of the TCR CDR3 used the HTBI primer set. TCRdb independently ran MiXCR on the multiplex PCR reads; one entry per CDR3 protein. The sample carries about half a million distinct CDR3 sequences, 20% to 25% recorded once. The source material was blood. These receptors were taken from a woman aged 70-85 years with Graves' ophthalmopathy.

This clonotype was observed many times. V gene TRBV12-3 or TRBV12-4 combines with J gene TRBJ1-2; 8 bases map to TRBD1. The CDR3 runs to 12 residues. The V gene end was trimmed by 6 bases and the J gene end by 4 bases; junction bases not matched to a gene: 1. In DNA form, the CDR3 reads TGTGCCAGCAGAACAGGGGGCTATGGCTACACCTTC. It encodes CASRTGGYGYTF.

The chain joins TRBV7-9 to TRBJ1-2; 10 bases are shared with TRBD1. V shed 5 bases, J shed 2 bases, and the junction held 5 bases outside the gene matches. CDR3 length: 15 residues. The germline V gene encodes CDR1 SEHNR and CDR2 FQNEAQ (reference sequence). CDR3 bases: TGTGCCAGCAGCCGGGGGACAGGGGACAACTATGGCTACACCTTC. This translates into CASSRGTGDNYGYTF.

V gene TRBV20-1 combines with J gene TRBJ2-3, with D unresolved. V lost 1 base, J lost 6 bases, and 11 bases lay in between. This CDR3 has 13 amino acids. Germline CDR1 and CDR2: DFQATT and SNEGSKA (reference sequence). DNA for the CDR3: TGCAGTGCTAGAGTTCGAGTCGTCGATACGCAGTATTTT. Amino acid sequence: CSARVRVVDTQYF.

This clonotype was detected many times. The rearrangement uses TRBV12-3 or TRBV12-4 and TRBJ2-3, with 12 bases fitting TRBD2. The CDR3 has 15 residues. Germline trimming cut 4 bases from V and 5 bases from J; bases unmatched to any gene: 4. The CDR3 DNA reads as TGTGCCAGCAGTTCTAGCGGGAGGGAAGAAGATACGCAGTATTTT. This encodes CASSSSGREEDTQYF.

The chain uses TRBV6-2 or TRBV6-3 and TRBJ2-4; 9 bases are shared with TRBD2. CDR1 is MNHEY, CDR2 SVGEGT, per germline. Germline trimming cut 6 bases from V and 8 bases from J; bases unmatched to any gene: 11. The CDR3 is made up of 15 amino acids. CDR3 sequence (DNA): TGTGCCAGCAGACCCAGCGGGAGGTATCGTGACATTCAGTACTTC. Protein: CASRPSGRYRDIQYF.

The table lists this clonotype with many counts. V gene TRBV19 combines with J gene TRBJ1-5, with D perhaps TRBD1 (6 bases). Per the germline V gene, CDR1 is LNHDA and CDR2 is SQIVND (reference sequence). Between the trimmed V and J ends, which lost 8 bases and 4 bases, there was a span of 18 bases. This CDR3 comprises 15 residues. The CDR3 nucleotides are TGTGCCAGTTCACTGGTAAGGGGGGGGAATCAGCCCCAGCATTTT. It codes for CASSLVRGGNQPQHF.

The chain uses TRBV19 and TRBJ2-7, with 7 bases identical to TRBD1. With 6 bases clipped from V and 6 bases from J, the junction kept 11 bases outside the gene matches. Per germline, CDR1 LNHDA and CDR2 SQIVND (reference sequence). The CDR3 runs to 14 residues. Here the CDR3 DNA reads TGTGCCAGTAGCAAAAATGGACAGGCGGGCGAGCAGTACTTC. Its protein product is CASSKNGQAGEQYF.

This clonotype was found many times. The CDR3 here is CASSFDGTADQPQHF. The CDR3 bases are TGTGCCAGCAGCTTTGACGGGACAGCGGACCAGCCCCAGCATTTT. The V gene is TRBV7-2, the J gene TRBJ1-5; 7 bases map to TRBD1. The CDR3 has 15 amino acids. V lost 3 bases and J lost 7; bases outside the gene matches: 9. Germline lookup yields CDR1 SGHTA and CDR2 FQGNSA.

This clonotype was recorded a few times. The chain carries TRBV20-1 and TRBJ2-3; 8 bases are shared with TRBD2. Germline CDR1 is DFQATT and CDR2 is SNEGSKA (reference sequence). This CDR3 contains 16 residues. J gave up 1 base and V 0 bases, and 6 bases lay outside the gene matches. DNA for the CDR3: TGCAGTGCTAGAGATACTAGCGGAGGGGGCACAGATACGCAGTATTTT. It codes for CSARDTSGGGTDTQYF.

The chain carries TRBV19 and TRBJ2-1, with unresolved D. The CDR3 loop spans 14 amino acids. Between the trimmed V and J ends, which lost 1 base and 3 bases, there was a span of 7 bases. The V gene's germline CDR1 is LNHDA and CDR2 SQIVND (reference sequence). The CDR3 DNA follows: TGTGCCAGTAGTATAGTTGCCGACTACAATGAGCAGTTCTTC. Residues: CASSIVADYNEQFF.

This clonotype showed up just a few times. The chain links TRBV7-9 to TRBJ2-1; 12 nucleotides line up with TRBD2. Looked up from germline, CDR1 is SEHNR and CDR2 is FQNEAQ (reference sequence). The CDR3 spans 17 residues. The ends lost 5 bases at V and 4 bases at J; junction bases unmatched: 9. The CDR3 DNA sequence: TGTGCCAGCAGCCCAAGTCATGGACTAGCGGGGTACAATGAGCAGTTCTTC. It translates to CASSPSHGLAGYNEQFF.

The V gene is TRBV7-3, the J gene TRBJ2-7, with 7 nucleotides matching TRBD2. CDR3 length equals 13 residues. CDR1 and CDR2 from the germline V gene are SGHTA and FQGTGA. Trimming removed 7 bases from V and 3 bases from J; junction bases left unmatched: 6. The CDR3 loop is CASNPSGNYEQYF. The CDR3 DNA sequence: TGTGCCAGCAACCCGAGCGGGAACTACGAGCAGTACTTC.

The sample holds many counts of this clonotype. The chain combines TRBV2 with TRBJ1-5, with 8 bases lining up with TRBD1. Germline loops: CDR1 SNHLY, CDR2 FYNNEI. J was trimmed by 3 bases and V by 6 bases; bases with no gene match: 7. The CDR3 consists of 15 residues. This chain's CDR3 is CASSEGQALNQPQHF. The CDR3 DNA is TGTGCCAGCAGCGAGGGACAGGCCCTCAATCAGCCCCAGCATTTT.

This sequence joins TRBV7-2 and TRBJ1-6; 10 bases agree with TRBD1. The ends lost 0 bases at V and 13 bases at J; junction bases unmatched: 9. Germline V gene sequence: CDR1 SGHTA, CDR2 FQGNSA. The CDR3 consists of 16 residues. The CDR3 DNA follows: TGTGCCAGCAGCTTAGCCGGGACAGGGGCAATGGGGCCCCTCCACTTT. Its translation is CASSLAGTGAMGPLHF.

The chain links TRBV11-2 to TRBJ2-5; 9 bases line up with TRBD2. Germline V CDR1 and CDR2: SGHAT, FQNNGV. V lost 5 bases and J lost 4; bases outside the gene matches: 5. The CDR3 spans 14 residues. The CDR3 DNA is TGTGCCAGCAGCCTGCAACTAGCGGGAGAGACCCAGTACTTC. It yields the protein CASSLQLAGETQYF.

The V call is TRBV18, the J call TRBJ2-3; the D gene is possibly TRBD1 (6 bases). Germline lookup yields CDR1 KGHSH and CDR2 LQKENI. Trimming removed 4 bases from V and 2 bases from J, with 13 bases in between. This CDR3 comprises 15 residues. The DNA of the CDR3 is TGTGCCAGCTCACTCGATAGACAGGACACAGATACGCAGTATTTT. Translating it yields CASSLDRQDTDTQYF. Supplemented by reference TRBV18 and TRBJ2-3, the full variable domain reads NAGVMQNPRHLVRRRGQEARLRCSPMKGHSHVYWYRQLPEEGLKFMVYLQKENIIDESGMPKERFSAEFPKEGPSILRIQQVVRGDSAAYFCASSLDRQDTDTQYFGPGTRLTVL.

This clonotype was seen a handful of times. V usage is TRBV7-6 and J usage is TRBJ2-7; 8 nucleotides match TRBD2. Per germline, CDR1 SGHVS and CDR2 FNYEAQ. V dropped 5 bases and J dropped 3; count of bases not matched to a gene: 15. This CDR3 region has 17 residues. Here the CDR3 DNA reads TGTGCCAGCAGCCCCCAGGGGTTGGCAAGCGGGAGCTACGAGCAGTACTTC. Its protein product is CASSPQGLASGSYEQYF.

V and J are TRBV27 and TRBJ2-7; a weak D match, TRBD1 (7 bases). V was shortened by 2 bases and J by 4 bases, with 21 bases between the two germline ends. The CDR3 has 17 residues. The germline V gene has CDR1 MNHEY and CDR2 SMNVEV (reference sequence). In DNA, the CDR3 is TGTGCCAGCAGTTTACTACCCTCATCAGGGGGGTCGTACGAGCAGTACTTC. Its protein product is CASSLLPSSGGSYEQYF.

This rearrangement joins TRBV14 to TRBJ2-1, with no clear D. The CDR3 extends over 11 amino acids. CDR1 and CDR2 (germline): SGHDN, FVKESK. Trimming removed 4 bases from V and 10 bases from J, with 8 bases in between. CDR3 loop: CASSLRTEQFF. The CDR3 DNA reads TGTGCCAGCAGCCTGAGGACCGAGCAGTTCTTC.

Many counts were recorded for this clonotype. The chain combines TRBV7-2 with TRBJ2-7; 7 bases line up with TRBD1. Trimming cost V 7 bases and J 3 bases; bases outside gene matches: 6. Germline values: CDR1 SGHTA, CDR2 FQGNSA. The CDR3 spans 13 residues. CDR3 in DNA: TGTGCCAGCACCAGACAGGGAATCTACGAGCAGTACTTC. This translates into CASTRQGIYEQYF.

The CDR3, as DNA: TGTGCCAGCAGCCGGACAGCCGATAATTCACCCCTCCACTTT. This translates into CASSRTADNSPLHF. This sequence joins TRBV7-3 and TRBJ1-6; TRBD1 is a possible D gene (6 bases). Germline CDR1 is SGHTA and CDR2 is FQGTGA. Trimming pared 5 bases from V and 5 bases from J, leaving 10 bases between. This CDR3 contains 14 residues.

The chain links TRBV18 to TRBJ1-2; the D is unclear. Germline V lookup: CDR1 KGHSH, CDR2 LQKENI. The CDR3 is 13 residues long. Trimming stripped 2 bases from V and 7 bases from J, with 11 bases between. The CDR3: CASSPGVGLGYTF. In DNA, the CDR3 is TGTGCCAGCTCACCAGGGGTAGGGCTTGGCTACACCTTC. The full variable domain, with the rest looked up from reference TRBV18 and TRBJ1-2, is NAGVMQNPRHLVRRRGQEARLRCSPMKGHSHVYWYRQLPEEGLKFMVYLQKENIIDESGMPKERFSAEFPKEGPSILRIQQVVRGDSAAYFCASSPGVGLGYTFGSGTRLTVV.

This clonotype appeared a few times. The chain employs TRBV20-1 and TRBJ1-5, with D perhaps matching TRBD1 (5 bases). The CDR3 totals 13 residues. From germline, CDR1 is DFQATT and CDR2 SNEGSKA (reference sequence). The germline V and J ends were trimmed by 3 bases and 7 bases, with 13 bases remaining between them. The DNA for the CDR3 is TGCAGTGCTAGCGTAGGGGTTGACCAGCCCCAGCATTTT. Protein: CSASVGVDQPQHF.

J is TRBJ1-1 and V is TRBV29-1; 7 bases fit TRBD1. Germline V gene sequence: CDR1 SQVTM, CDR2 ANQGSEA. The CDR3 sequence is 13 residues long. V trimming: 5 bases; J trimming: 8 bases; junction bases outside the gene matches: 11. This CDR3 is CSVTGRDSGEAFF. For the CDR3, the DNA is TGCAGCGTTACGGGAAGGGACAGCGGAGAAGCTTTCTTT.